The clone carrying this TCR beta chain appeared once. Its target is not known. These data come from a study of STAT5B mutations in CD4+ large granular lymphocyte leukemia. Controls came from buffy coats of healthy blood donors. General study results and limits: 25% of private leukemic clonotypes occurred rarely in other patients' non-leukemic repertoires.

Assay: immunoSEQ multiplex PCR; the TCRdb copy retains only in-frame clones and omits some. The sample has around 32,000 clones, less than 80% seen once; the top ten hold approximately 2.5%. The CDR3 covers 15 residues. Trimming cost V 0 bases and J 5 bases, with 13 bases left between them. The germline V gene has CDR1 MNHEY and CDR2 SMNVEV (reference sequence). Sequenced input: CD4+ T cells from blood buffy coats. The source is a human donor in good health. The V and J genes are TRBV27 and TRBJ2-5, with D possibly called TRBD1 or TRBD2 (5 bases each). CDR3 loop: CASSLSSRGRETQYF. The CDR3 DNA reads TGTGCCAGCAGTTTATCGAGCCGGGGCCGGGAGACCCAGTACTTC.